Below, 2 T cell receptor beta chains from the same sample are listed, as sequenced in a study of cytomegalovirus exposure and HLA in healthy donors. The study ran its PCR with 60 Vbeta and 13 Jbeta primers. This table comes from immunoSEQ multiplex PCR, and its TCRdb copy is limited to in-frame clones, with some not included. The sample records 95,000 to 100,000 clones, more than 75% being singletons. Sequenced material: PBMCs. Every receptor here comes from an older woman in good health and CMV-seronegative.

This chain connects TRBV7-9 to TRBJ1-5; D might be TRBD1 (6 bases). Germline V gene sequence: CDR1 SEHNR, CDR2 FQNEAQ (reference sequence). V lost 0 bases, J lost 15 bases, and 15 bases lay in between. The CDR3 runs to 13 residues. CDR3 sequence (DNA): TGTGCCAGCAGCTTAGCCTTGGGACATTTAATGCATTTT. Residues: CASSLALGHLMHF. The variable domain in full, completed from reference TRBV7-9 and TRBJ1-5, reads DTGVSQNPRHKITKRGQNVTFRCDPISEHNRLYWYRQTLGQGPEFLTYFQNEAQLEKSRLLSDRFSAERPKGSFSTLEIQRTEQGDSAMYLCASSLALGHLMHFGDGTRLSIL.

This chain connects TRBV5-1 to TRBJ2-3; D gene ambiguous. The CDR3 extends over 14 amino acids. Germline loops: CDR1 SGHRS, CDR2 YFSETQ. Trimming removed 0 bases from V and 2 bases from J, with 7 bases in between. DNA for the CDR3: TGCGCCAGCAGCTTGGGGCCCTTCACAGATACGCAGTATTTT. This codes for CASSLGPFTDTQYF.